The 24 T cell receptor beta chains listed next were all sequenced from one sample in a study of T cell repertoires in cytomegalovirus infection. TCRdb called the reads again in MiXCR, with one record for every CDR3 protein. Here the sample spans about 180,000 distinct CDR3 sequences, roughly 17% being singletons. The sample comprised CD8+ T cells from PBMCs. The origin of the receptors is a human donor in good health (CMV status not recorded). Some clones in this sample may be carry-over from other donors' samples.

In nucleotides, the CDR3 is TGTGCCAGTGAGCAGGGAAATTTGAACACTGAAGCTTTCTTT. This gives the protein CASEQGNLNTEAFF. The chain has TRBV12-3 or TRBV12-4 and TRBJ1-1, with D maybe TRBD1 (5 bases). V lost 9 bases to trimming and J lost 0 bases, with 14 bases between them. This CDR3 has 14 residues.

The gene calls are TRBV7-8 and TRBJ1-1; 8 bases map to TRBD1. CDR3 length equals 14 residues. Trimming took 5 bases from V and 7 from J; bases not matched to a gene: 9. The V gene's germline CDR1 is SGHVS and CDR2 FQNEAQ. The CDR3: CASSAADRVFEAFF. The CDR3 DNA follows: TGTGCCAGCAGCGCCGCGGACAGGGTCTTTGAAGCTTTCTTT.

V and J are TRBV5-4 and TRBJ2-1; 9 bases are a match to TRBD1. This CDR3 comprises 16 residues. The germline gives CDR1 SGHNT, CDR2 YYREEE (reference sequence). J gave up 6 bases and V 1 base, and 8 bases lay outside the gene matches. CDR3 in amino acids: CASSLSGQGNLNEQFF. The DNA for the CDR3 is TGTGCCAGCAGCTTGTCGGGACAGGGAAACCTCAATGAGCAGTTCTTC.

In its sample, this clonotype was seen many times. CDR3 DNA sequence: TGTGCCAGCAGCTTAGCGCGGGGGACAGGGTCCGCAGAGACCCAGTACTTC. Translating gives CASSLARGTGSAETQYF. This chain connects TRBV7-8 to TRBJ2-5, with TRBD1 matching over 9 bases. The CDR3 has 17 amino acids. Germline V gives CDR1 SGHVS, CDR2 FQNEAQ. Losses at the gene ends were 0 bases for V and 4 bases for J; bases not matched to a gene: 9.

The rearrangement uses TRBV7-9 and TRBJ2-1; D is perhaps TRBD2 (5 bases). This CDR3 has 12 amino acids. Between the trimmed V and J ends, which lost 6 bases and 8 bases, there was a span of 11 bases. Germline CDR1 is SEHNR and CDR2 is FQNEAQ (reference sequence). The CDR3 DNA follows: TGTGCCAGCAGGTCGAGCGGCCATGAGCAGTTCTTC. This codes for CASRSSGHEQFF.

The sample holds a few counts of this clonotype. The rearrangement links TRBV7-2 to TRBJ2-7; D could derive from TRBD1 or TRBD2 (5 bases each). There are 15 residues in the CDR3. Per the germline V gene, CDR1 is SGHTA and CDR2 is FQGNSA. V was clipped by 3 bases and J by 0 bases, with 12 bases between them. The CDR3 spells CASSFGTLPSYEQYF. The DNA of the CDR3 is TGTGCCAGCAGCTTTGGGACCCTCCCCTCCTACGAGCAGTACTTC.

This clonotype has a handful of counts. The CDR3, as DNA: TGTGCCAGCAGTCACGACTTGACTCCCGCCTTCAACGAGCAGTACTTC. This encodes CASSHDLTPAFNEQYF. The chain joins TRBV7-3 to TRBJ2-7; D not certain. V lost 6 bases to trimming and J lost 5 bases, with 23 bases between them. The V gene's germline CDR1 is SGHTA and CDR2 FQGTGA. CDR3 size: 16 residues.

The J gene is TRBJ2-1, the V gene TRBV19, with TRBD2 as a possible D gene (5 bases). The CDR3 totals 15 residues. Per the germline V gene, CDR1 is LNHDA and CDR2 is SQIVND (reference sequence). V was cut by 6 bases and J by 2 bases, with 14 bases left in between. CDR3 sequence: CASRPGDFTYNEQFF. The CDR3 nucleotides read TGTGCCAGTAGGCCCGGGGATTTCACCTACAATGAGCAGTTCTTC.

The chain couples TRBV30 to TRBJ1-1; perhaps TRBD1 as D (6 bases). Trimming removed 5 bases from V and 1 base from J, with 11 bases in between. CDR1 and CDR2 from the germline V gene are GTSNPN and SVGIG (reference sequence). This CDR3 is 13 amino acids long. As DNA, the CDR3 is TGTGCCTGGGGTGGGACACGGAACACTGAAGCTTTCTTT. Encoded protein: CAWGGTRNTEAFF.

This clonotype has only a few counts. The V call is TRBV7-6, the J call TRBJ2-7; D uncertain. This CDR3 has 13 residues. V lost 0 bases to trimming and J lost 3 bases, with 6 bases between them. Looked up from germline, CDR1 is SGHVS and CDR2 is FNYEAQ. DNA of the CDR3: TGTGCCAGCAGCTTAGCGTCGCGCTACGAGCAGTACTTC. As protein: CASSLASRYEQYF.

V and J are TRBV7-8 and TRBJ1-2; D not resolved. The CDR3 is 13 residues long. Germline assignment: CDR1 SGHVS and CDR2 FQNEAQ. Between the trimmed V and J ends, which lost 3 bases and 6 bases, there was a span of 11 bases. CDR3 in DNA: TGTGCCAGCAGCTTCCAGGTGGTGGATGGCTACACCTTC. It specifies CASSFQVVDGYTF.

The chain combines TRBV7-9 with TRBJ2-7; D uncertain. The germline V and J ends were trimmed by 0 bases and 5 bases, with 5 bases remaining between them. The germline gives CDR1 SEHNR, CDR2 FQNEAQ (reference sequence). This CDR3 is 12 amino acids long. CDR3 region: CASSLAVDEQYF. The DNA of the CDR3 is TGTGCCAGCAGCTTAGCGGTGGACGAGCAGTACTTC.

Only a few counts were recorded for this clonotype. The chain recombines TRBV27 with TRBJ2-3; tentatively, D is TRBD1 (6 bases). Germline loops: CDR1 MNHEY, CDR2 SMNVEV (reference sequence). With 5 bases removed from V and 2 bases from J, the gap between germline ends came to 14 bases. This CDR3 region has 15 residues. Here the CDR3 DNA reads TGTGCCAGCAGTGCGACAGGATACTACACAGATACGCAGTATTTT. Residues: CASSATGYYTDTQYF.

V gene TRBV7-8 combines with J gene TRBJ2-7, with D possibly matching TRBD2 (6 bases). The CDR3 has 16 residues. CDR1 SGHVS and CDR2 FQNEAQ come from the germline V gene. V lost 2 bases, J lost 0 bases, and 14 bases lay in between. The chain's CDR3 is CASSLRPAGISYEQYF. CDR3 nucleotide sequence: TGTGCCAGCAGCTTACGCCCAGCGGGTATCTCCTACGAGCAGTACTTC.

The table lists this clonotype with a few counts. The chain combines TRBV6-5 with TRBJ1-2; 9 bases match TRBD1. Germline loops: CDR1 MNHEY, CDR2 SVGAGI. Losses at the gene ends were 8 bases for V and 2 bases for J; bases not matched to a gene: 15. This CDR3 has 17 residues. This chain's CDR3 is CASWGKRDRELNYGYTF. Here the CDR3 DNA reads TGTGCCAGCTGGGGGAAACGGGACAGGGAGTTAAACTATGGCTACACCTTC.

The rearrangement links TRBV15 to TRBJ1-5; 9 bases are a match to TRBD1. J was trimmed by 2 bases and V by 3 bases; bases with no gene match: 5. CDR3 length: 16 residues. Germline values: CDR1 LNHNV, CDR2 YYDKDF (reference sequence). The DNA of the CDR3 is TGTGCCACCAGCAGTACCGGGACAGGGCGCAATCAGCCCCAGCATTTT. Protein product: CATSSTGTGRNQPQHF.

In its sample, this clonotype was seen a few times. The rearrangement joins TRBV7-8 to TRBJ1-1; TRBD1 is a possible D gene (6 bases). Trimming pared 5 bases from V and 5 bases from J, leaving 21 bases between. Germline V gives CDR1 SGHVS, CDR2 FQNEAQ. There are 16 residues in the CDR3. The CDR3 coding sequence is TGTGCCAGCAGCCTCGAGGGCGGGGGCGCTGGGACTGAAGCTTTCTTT. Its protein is CASSLEGGGAGTEAFF.

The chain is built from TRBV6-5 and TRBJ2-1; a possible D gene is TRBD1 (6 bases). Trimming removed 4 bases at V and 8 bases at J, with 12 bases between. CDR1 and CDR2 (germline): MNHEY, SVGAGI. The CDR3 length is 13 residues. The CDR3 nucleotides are TGTGCCAGCAGTTCATCAGGGGTGGATGAGCAGTTCTTC. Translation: CASSSSGVDEQFF.

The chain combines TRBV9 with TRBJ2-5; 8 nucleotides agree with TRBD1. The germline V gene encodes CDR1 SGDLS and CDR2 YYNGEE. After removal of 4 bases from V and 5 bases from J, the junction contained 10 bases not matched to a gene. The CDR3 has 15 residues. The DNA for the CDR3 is TGTGCCAGCAGCCCGACAGGGGCGAGTGGGGAGACCCAGTACTTC. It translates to CASSPTGASGETQYF.

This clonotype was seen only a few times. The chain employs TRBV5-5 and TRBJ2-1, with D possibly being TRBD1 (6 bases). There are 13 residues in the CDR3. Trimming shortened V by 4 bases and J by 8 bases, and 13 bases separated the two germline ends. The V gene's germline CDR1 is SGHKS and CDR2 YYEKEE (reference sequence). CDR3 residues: CASSAARGHEQFF. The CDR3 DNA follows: TGTGCCAGCAGCGCCGCCAGGGGCCATGAGCAGTTCTTC.

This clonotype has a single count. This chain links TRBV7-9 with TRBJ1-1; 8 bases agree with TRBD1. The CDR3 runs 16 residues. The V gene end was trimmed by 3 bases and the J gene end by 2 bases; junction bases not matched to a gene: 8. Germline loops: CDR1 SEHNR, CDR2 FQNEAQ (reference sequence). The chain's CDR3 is CASSFGRDRSNTEAFF. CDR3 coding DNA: TGTGCCAGCAGCTTCGGTCGGGACAGGAGCAACACTGAAGCTTTCTTT.

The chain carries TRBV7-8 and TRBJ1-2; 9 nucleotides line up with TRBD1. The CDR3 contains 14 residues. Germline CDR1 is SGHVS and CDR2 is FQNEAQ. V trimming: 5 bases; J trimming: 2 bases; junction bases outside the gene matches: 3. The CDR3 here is CASSGTGRNYGYTF. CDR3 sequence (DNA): TGTGCCAGCAGCGGGACAGGGAGAAACTATGGCTACACCTTC.

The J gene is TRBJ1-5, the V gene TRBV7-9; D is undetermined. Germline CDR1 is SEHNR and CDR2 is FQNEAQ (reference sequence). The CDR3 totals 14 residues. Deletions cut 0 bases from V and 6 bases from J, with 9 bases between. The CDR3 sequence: CASSLADSAQPQHF. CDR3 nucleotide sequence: TGTGCCAGCAGCTTAGCCGATTCCGCTCAGCCCCAGCATTTT.

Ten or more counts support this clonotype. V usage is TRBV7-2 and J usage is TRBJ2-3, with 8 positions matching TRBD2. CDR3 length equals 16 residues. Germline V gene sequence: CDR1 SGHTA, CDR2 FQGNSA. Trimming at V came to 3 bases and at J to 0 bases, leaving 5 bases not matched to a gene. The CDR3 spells CASSLLAGDSTDTQYF. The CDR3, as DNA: TGTGCCAGCAGCTTGCTAGCGGGCGATAGCACAGATACGCAGTATTTT.